These 12 T cell receptor beta chains originate from one sample sequenced in a study of blood T cell repertoires in COVID-19 (dated by TCRdb to between 2020 and 2021). Receptor libraries were prepared by the immunoSEQ multiplex PCR assay. The source is immuneACCESS, and TCRdb retained only in-frame sequences with V and J called. Part of the clones is not carried over; for the studies checked, unresolved V genes explain less than half of this, and the remainder is unexplained. The sample yields approximately 110,000 clones; more than 80% were counted once. Together, the top ten hold about 5.5% of the sample. The source material was peripheral blood. These receptor sequences come from a woman aged 60-75 years with COVID-19, enrolled during active disease.

The chain recombines TRBV11-1 with TRBJ2-5, with 9 positions matching TRBD1. V lost 5 bases to trimming and J lost 4 bases; unmatched junction nucleotides: 11. The CDR3 contains 16 residues. Germline V gene lookup returns CDR1 SGHAT and CDR2 FQDESV (reference sequence). The CDR3 coding sequence is TGTGCCAGCAGCCCTAGGAGGACAGGGGTCGGAGAGACCCAGTACTTC. Translated, it gives CASSPRRTGVGETQYF.

The chain links TRBV5-1 to TRBJ2-3; 10 bases map to TRBD1. CDR1 and CDR2 (germline): SGHRS, YFSETQ. Unmatched junction bases numbered 13, after V lost 4 bases and J lost 5 bases. The CDR3 spans 17 residues. The CDR3: CASSPVSGTGEVDTQYF. The CDR3 DNA sequence: TGCGCCAGCAGCCCCGTATCCGGGACAGGGGAGGTAGATACGCAGTATTTT.

V gene TRBV11-2 combines with J gene TRBJ1-2; 7 positions agree with TRBD1. Germline-derived CDR1 and CDR2 are SGHAT and FQNNGV. The CDR3 spans 15 residues. Trimming cost V 4 bases and J 5 bases; bases outside gene matches: 10. CDR3 protein: CASSSLTGRNYGYTF. The CDR3 coding sequence is TGTGCCAGCAGCTCTTTGACAGGGCGAAATTATGGCTACACCTTC.

This chain uses TRBV10-2 with TRBJ1-2; D is undetermined. Germline V gene sequence: CDR1 WSHSY, CDR2 SAAADI. CDR3 length: 14 amino acids. Trimming left V 3 bases short and J 7 bases short, with 15 bases between. CDR3 coding DNA: TGCGCCAGCAGTGAAACCGGGAACATACGTGGCTACACCTTC. Amino acids: CASSETGNIRGYTF.

The rearrangement links TRBV5-4 to TRBJ2-1, with 8 nucleotides matching TRBD1. J was trimmed by 9 bases and V by 0 bases; bases with no gene match: 8. Germline values: CDR1 SGHNT, CDR2 YYREEE (reference sequence). The length of the CDR3 is 15 residues. CDR3 in amino acids: CASSLVDRVQGEQFF. For the CDR3, the DNA is TGTGCCAGCAGCTTGGTGGACAGGGTTCAGGGTGAGCAGTTCTTC.

V gene TRBV9 combines with J gene TRBJ1-6, with 7 bases fitting TRBD1. Trimming at V came to 4 bases and at J to 3 bases, leaving 7 bases not matched to a gene. The germline V gene has CDR1 SGDLS and CDR2 YYNGEE. The CDR3 contains 16 residues. The CDR3 reads CASSQPGDSYNSPLHF. The CDR3 DNA reads as TGTGCCAGCAGCCAACCCGGGGACAGCTATAATTCACCCCTCCACTTT.

The chain links TRBV6-1 to TRBJ1-2, with 11 bases identical to TRBD1. Germline assignment: CDR1 MNHNS and CDR2 SASEGT. This CDR3 has 15 residues. The V segment lost 3 bases and the J segment 3 bases; nucleotides outside the gene matches: 3. This CDR3 is CASSDEGQGDYGYTF. CDR3 bases: TGTGCCAGCAGTGACGAGGGACAGGGGGACTATGGCTACACCTTC.

This chain connects TRBV10-3 to TRBJ1-1, with unresolved D. Trimming removed 0 bases from V and 0 bases from J, with 8 bases in between. Germline CDR1 and CDR2: ENHRY and SYGVKD. CDR3 length: 15 amino acids. The CDR3 protein is CAISESGEVNTEAFF. As DNA, the CDR3 is TGTGCCATCAGTGAGTCCGGGGAAGTGAACACTGAAGCTTTCTTT.

This clone was picked up a small number of times. The rearrangement links TRBV18 to TRBJ1-6, with TRBD1 identical over 8 bases. The germline V gene encodes CDR1 KGHSH and CDR2 LQKENI. There are 15 residues in the CDR3. The junction had 6 bases not matched to a gene; V was cut back by 4 bases and J by 7 bases. The CDR3 protein is CASSQTPGGNSPLHF. The CDR3 region has the DNA TGTGCCAGCTCACAAACGCCAGGGGGCAATTCACCCCTCCACTTT.

This chain uses TRBV7-9 with TRBJ2-3; 12 bases are a match to TRBD1. The CDR3 extends over 15 amino acids. V lost 3 bases and J lost 5; bases outside the gene matches: 3. CDR1 and CDR2 (germline): SEHNR, FQNEAQ (reference sequence). In DNA form, the CDR3 reads TGTGCCAGCAGCTTGGGACAGGGGGCGAAAGATACGCAGTATTTT. Translation: CASSLGQGAKDTQYF.

The rearrangement links TRBV5-1 to TRBJ1-1; no definite D call. V was pared by 0 bases and J by 2 bases, with 11 bases between. The CDR3 loop spans 15 amino acids. Germline values: CDR1 SGHRS, CDR2 YFSETQ. CDR3 protein: CASSLDGLGNTEAFF. The CDR3 nucleotides read TGCGCCAGCAGCTTGGATGGTCTGGGCAACACTGAAGCTTTCTTT.

This clone was seen a single time. The rearrangement links TRBV25-1 to TRBJ1-2; D gene unclear. Trimming cost V 6 bases and J 9 bases, with 17 bases left between them. The CDR3 is 13 amino acids. Germline CDR1 and CDR2: MGHDK and SYGVNS. This CDR3 reads CASSATGVLSYTF. The CDR3 bases are TGTGCCAGCAGCGCCACCGGTGTGTTGAGCTACACCTTC.